The rows below give T cell receptor beta chains drawn from one sample of a study of shared clonotypes between healthy human individuals. Repertoires were generated with immunoSEQ multiplex PCR, while TCRdb's copy carries only in-frame clones and drops some. The sample contains some 2.4 million clones, 80% to 95% of which appear only once. Sequenced material: naive CD4+ T cells from PBMCs. These receptors all come from a young man in good health. Some clones in this sample may be carry-over from other donors' samples. CDR3s include the opening cysteine and the closing phenylalanine or tryptophan. The D gene is left open where the match is weak. Rows give clone size only sometimes, using once, few, many, or a class for an expanded clone.

TRBJ1-2,-,-,TRBV28,CASSSPLEGVGYTF,TGTGCCAGCAGTTCCCCCCTGGAAGGGGTAGGCTACACCTTC
TRBJ2-7,TRBD1,-,TRBV5-1,CASRGQGISYEQYF,TGCGCCAGCAGGGGACAGGGGATCTCCTACGAGCAGTACTTC
TRBJ2-3,TRBD2,-,TRBV5-6,CASSPGLAGVKDTQYF,TGTGCCAGCAGCCCTGGACTAGCGGGAGTTAAAGACACGCAGTATTTT
TRBJ2-1,-,-,TRBV28,CASSFLSIAFF,TGTGCCAGCAGTTTCCTCAGTATCGCATTCTTC
TRBJ2-7,-,-,TRBV27,CASSLLAGTGSYEQYF,TGTGCCAGCAGTTTATTAGCGGGGACAGGCTCCTACGAGCAGTACTTC
TRBJ2-5,-,-,TRBV5-1,CASSLVQEAGTQYF,TGCGCCAGCAGCTTAGTCCAGGAGGCGGGAACCCAGTACTTC
TRBJ2-5,-,-,TRBV5-1,CASSLALADPKGETQYF,TGCGCCAGCAGCTTGGCTCTCGCCGACCCTAAGGGGGAGACCCAGTACTTC
TRBJ2-3,TRBD2,once,TRBV20-1,CSAGRVDTQYF,TGCAGTGCTGGGAGGGTGGATACGCAGTATTTT
TRBJ1-1,-,-,TRBV5-6,CASSPYGVKRAEAFF,TGTGCCAGCAGCCCCTATGGGGTAAAGAGGGCTGAAGCTTTCTTT
TRBJ2-1,TRBD2,-,TRBV19,CASSIGTSGSVGEQFF,TGTGCCAGTAGTATCGGGACTAGCGGGAGCGTCGGTGAGCAGTTCTTC
TRBJ1-1,TRBD1,-,TRBV30,CAWSDNRQGGTEAFF,TGTGCCTGGAGTGACAACCGACAGGGTGGGACTGAAGCTTTCTTT
TRBJ2-4,TRBD1,-,TRBV19,CASSLPGGKNIQYF,TGTGCCAGTAGTCTCCCAGGGGGCAAAAACATTCAGTACTTC
TRBJ2-7,-,-,TRBV9,CASSVAPGVGEQYF,TGTGCCAGCAGCGTAGCTCCAGGGGTGGGGGAGCAGTACTTC
TRBJ2-2,-,-,TRBV5-1,CASSLPSAASTGELFF,TGCGCCAGCAGCTTGCCTTCAGCGGCATCCACCGGGGAGCTGTTTTTT
TRBJ2-1,TRBD2,once,TRBV6-5,CASSDSGSSYNEQFF,TGTGCCAGCAGCGATAGCGGGAGCTCCTACAATGAGCAGTTCTTC
TRBJ2-3,-,-,TRBV25-1,CASSENPDTQYF,TGTGCCAGCAGTGAAAATCCGGATACGCAGTATTTT
TRBJ2-7,TRBD1,once,TRBV4-1,CASSQGPGDRGYEQYF,TGCGCCAGCAGCCAAGGCCCGGGAGACAGGGGGTACGAGCAGTACTTC
TRBJ1-1,TRBD1,-,TRBV28,CASKGGFTEAFF,TGTGCCAGCAAAGGGGGCTTCACTGAAGCTTTCTTT
TRBJ2-1,TRBD2,-,TRBV28,CASILAGGHNEQFF,TGTGCCAGCATTCTAGCGGGAGGGCACAATGAGCAGTTCTTC
TRBJ1-3,TRBD1,-,TRBV10-3,CAISGGQDGNTIYF,TGTGCCATCAGTGGGGGACAGGACGGAAACACCATATATTTT
TRBJ2-3,-,-,TRBV5-1,CASSRSFVGVEDTQYF,TGCGCCAGCAGCCGGAGCTTTGTGGGAGTTGAGGATACGCAGTATTTT
TRBJ2-2,-,-,TRBV7-8,CASSLVQGNTGELFF,TGTGCCAGCAGCTTAGTCCAGGGGAACACCGGGGAGCTGTTTTTT
TRBJ1-1,TRBD1,-,TRBV5-1,CASSTGVDTEAFF,TGCGCCAGCAGTACAGGGGTCGACACTGAAGCTTTCTTT
TRBJ2-5,-,-,TRBV19,CASSEDRSYQETQYF,TGTGCCAGTAGTGAGGACCGCTCGTACCAAGAGACCCAGTACTTC
TRBJ2-5,-,-,TRBV13,CASSTAQRQGGAGTQYF,TGTGCCAGCAGCACTGCGCAACGGCAGGGGGGGGCCGGGACCCAGTACTTC
TRBJ1-1,-,-,TRBV5-4,CASSLVGGQGTEAFF,TGTGCCAGCAGCTTGGTCGGGGGTCAGGGTACTGAAGCTTTCTTT
TRBJ2-3,-,-,TRBV7-3,CASSQGAAWAYTQYF,TGTGCCAGCAGCCAGGGAGCCGCTTGGGCTTATACGCAGTATTTT
TRBJ2-2,-,-,TRBV10-3,CAISGKQGNTGELFF,TGTGCCATCAGTGGAAAACAGGGTAACACCGGGGAGCTGTTTTTT
TRBJ1-1,-,-,TRBV7-8,CASSSNQFVTEAFF,TGTGCCAGCAGCTCAAACCAGTTTGTCACTGAAGCTTTCTTT
TRBJ1-1,-,-,TRBV27,CASSPAGQGPEAFF,TGTGCCAGCAGCCCCGCAGGGCAGGGTCCTGAAGCTTTCTTT
TRBJ1-3,-,-,TRBV4-2,CASSQDEQIGNTIYF,TGTGCCAGCAGCCAAGATGAACAGATTGGAAACACCATATATTTT
TRBJ2-5,TRBD1,-,TRBV18,CASSPPGQARETQYF,TGTGCCAGCTCACCACCGGGACAGGCGAGGGAGACCCAGTACTTC
TRBJ2-2,TRBD1,-,TRBV7-7,CASSLGQGRTGELFF,TGTGCCAGCAGCTTGGGACAGGGGAGGACCGGGGAGCTGTTTTTT
TRBJ2-7,-,-,TRBV9,CASSVAEVSYEQYF,TGTGCCAGCAGCGTAGCGGAGGTCTCCTACGAGCAGTACTTC
TRBJ2-3,-,once,TRBV2,CASSVGGTQYF,TGTGCCAGCAGTGTTGGAGGTACGCAGTATTTT
TRBJ1-1,TRBD1,-,TRBV10-1,CASSEYRGRMNTEAFF,TGCGCCAGCAGTGAGTACAGGGGAAGAATGAACACTGAAGCTTTCTTT
TRBJ2-1,TRBD2,-,TRBV4-3,CASSQFLAGDRNEQFF,TGCGCCAGCAGCCAATTTCTAGCGGGAGATCGGAATGAGCAGTTCTTC
TRBJ2-1,TRBD1,-,TRBV29-1,CSVVVDRVVNEQFF,TGCAGCGTTGTTGTTGACAGGGTAGTAAATGAGCAGTTCTTC
TRBJ1-1,-,-,TRBV29-1,CSVEAATEAFF,TGCAGCGTTGAGGCAGCCACTGAAGCTTTCTTT
TRBJ2-7,-,-,TRBV5-4,CASRHSTGRGEQYF,TGTGCCAGCAGACACAGCACAGGGCGCGGCGAGCAGTACTTC
TRBJ1-1,-,-,TRBV5-1,CASKAGAVFGNTEAFF,TGCGCCAGCAAGGCGGGTGCGGTGTTTGGGAACACTGAAGCTTTCTTT
TRBJ2-1,TRBD2,-,TRBV9,CASSPRTSGRVYNEQFF,TGTGCCAGCAGCCCGAGGACTAGCGGGAGGGTCTACAATGAGCAGTTCTTC
TRBJ1-1,-,-,TRBV19,CASSIEPTSTEAFF,TGTGCCAGTAGTATAGAACCTACCAGCACTGAAGCTTTCTTT
TRBJ2-5,TRBD1,-,TRBV28,CASSSGQGETQYF,TGTGCCAGCAGTTCTGGACAGGGGGAGACCCAGTACTTC
TRBJ2-7,TRBD1,-,TRBV28,CASSLPGGNYEQYF,TGTGCCAGCAGTTTGCCAGGGGGAAACTACGAGCAGTACTTC
TRBJ2-3,-,-,TRBV6-1,CASRLAIAPLDTQYF,TGTGCCAGCAGACTGGCTATCGCCCCATTGGATACGCAGTATTTT
TRBJ2-1,-,once,TRBV5-1,CASSLVEPRYNEQFF,TGCGCCAGCAGCTTGGTTGAGCCGAGGTACAATGAGCAGTTCTTC
TRBJ2-3,TRBD2,-,TRBV5-1,CASSSTLSGADTQYF,TGCGCCAGCAGCAGTACCCTTAGCGGGGCAGATACGCAGTATTTT
TRBJ1-2,TRBD1,-,TRBV29-1,CSVDLPGGARYTF,TGCAGCGTTGATCTACCAGGGGGCGCGCGCTACACCTTT